This TCR beta chain was retrieved from a study of blood T cell repertoires in COVID-19 (dated by TCRdb to the early 2020s). As for the study more broadly: Samples from collaborators originated in the United States, Italy and Spain and spanned both the acute and convalescent phases of COVID-19. The prospective study material was composed of cDNA or gDNA derived from T cells, B-cell-depleted T cells, or PBMCs. Deeply sampled blood TCRbeta repertoires from subjects exposed to, actively infected with, or recovered from COVID-19 were included in the dataset. The repertoires were released in a freely available public database meant as a resource for research on the immune response to SARS-CoV-2. The samples were drawn from two sources: the first 160 participants of the ongoing ImmuneRACE study, and 1,000 to 1,500 subjects contributed by 6 global collaborators. Nearly every sample came with metadata listing a de-identified subject ID, COVID-19 status, age in years and sex. Where HLA class I and class II types were available, the types were taken from metadata supplied by the sample provider, not from assay-based typing. Beyond this particular receptor, the publication reports: The amount of clinical and demographic metadata varied by source and participant and was provided uncurated.

The immunoSEQ Assay, a bias-controlled multiplex PCR, was used to amplify TCRbeta CDR3 regions from genomic DNA. The paper's data handling went like this. Within the assay, amplification of reference gene primers was used to estimate how many nucleated cells each sample contained. To quantify the absolute abundance of each unique TCRbeta CDR3 rearrangement, sequence reads were collapsed and filtered. For each sample, productive Simpson clonality was calculated by taking the square root of Simpson's diversity index across productive rearrangements. In its TCRdb copy, this immuneACCESS table keeps in-frame sequences only and misses some clones. Where compared with another copy, unresolved V genes explain less than half of these, and the others have no known cause. The V and J calls and clone size come from that table; D and trimming were worked out from the DNA. Recorded for this sample are 390,000 or so clones; approximately 87% of them occurred a single time. The ten largest make up 10% of the sample.

In the prospective study, participants were about 18 to 100 years old, resided in about two dozen geographic areas of the United States, and were enrolled through a virtual design. To assign participants to cohorts, the prospective study relied on clinical history that participants themselves reported in a screening survey and a study questionnaire. ImmuneRACE Cohort 3 recovered participants were defined by two consecutive negative NP/OP PCR tests, healthcare professional clearance, or symptom resolution. In the prospective study, mobile phlebotomists collected whole blood, serum and a nasopharyngeal or oropharyngeal swab from each participant. Prospective study participants could optionally give additional blood draws and questionnaires over an approximately two-month period. Before DNA extraction, prospective study blood samples were shipped either frozen or at room temperature. Looking up the germline V gene yields CDR1 LGHNA and CDR2 YSLEER. The CDR3, cysteine through phenylalanine, is 16 amino acids long. The kept DNA is CDR3 alone, 48 bases in frame from the first base. Trimming costs V 2 bases and J 5 bases, and their ends lie 18 bases apart.

On this clone: No antigen is known for it. Base qualities are not provided; no much larger clone lies one nucleotide away.

The V and J genes are TRBV4-3 and TRBJ1-2; no D gene call is confident. Sequencing used PBMCs or T cells enriched from blood (not recorded which). The origin of this receptor is a woman in her forties or fifties who had recovered from COVID-19. Here is the DNA: TGCGCCAGCAGCCAAAGCCTTATAAGGGCGGGATATGGCTACACCTTC. Its protein reads: CASSQSLIRAGYGYTF.